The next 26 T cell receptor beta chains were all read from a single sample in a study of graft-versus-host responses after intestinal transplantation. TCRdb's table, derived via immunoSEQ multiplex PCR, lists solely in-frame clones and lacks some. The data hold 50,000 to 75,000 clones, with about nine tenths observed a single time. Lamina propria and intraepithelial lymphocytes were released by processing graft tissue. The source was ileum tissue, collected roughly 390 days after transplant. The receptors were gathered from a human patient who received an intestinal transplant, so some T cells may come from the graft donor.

CDR3 protein: CASSVEGAEQFF. DNA of the CDR3: TGTGCCAGCAGTGTAGAGGGGGCTGAGCAGTTCTTC. The chain carries TRBV6-1 and TRBJ2-1, with 7 bases lining up with TRBD1. Germline CDR1 MNHNS, CDR2 SASEGT. V gave up 4 bases and J gave up 9 bases; unmatched junction bases: 3. The CDR3 covers 12 residues.

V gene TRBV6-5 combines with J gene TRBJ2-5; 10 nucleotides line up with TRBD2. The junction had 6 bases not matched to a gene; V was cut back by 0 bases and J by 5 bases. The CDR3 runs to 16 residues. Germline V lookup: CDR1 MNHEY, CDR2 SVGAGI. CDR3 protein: CASSYSLAGVGETQYF. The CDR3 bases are TGTGCCAGCAGTTACTCCCTAGCGGGAGTTGGTGAGACCCAGTACTTC.

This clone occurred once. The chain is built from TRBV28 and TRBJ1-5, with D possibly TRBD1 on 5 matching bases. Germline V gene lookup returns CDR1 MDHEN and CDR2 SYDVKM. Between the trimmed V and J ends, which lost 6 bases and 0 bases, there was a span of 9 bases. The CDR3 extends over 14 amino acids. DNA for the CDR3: TGTGCCAGCAGATTACAGGTTAGCAATCAGCCCCAGCATTTT. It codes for CASRLQVSNQPQHF.

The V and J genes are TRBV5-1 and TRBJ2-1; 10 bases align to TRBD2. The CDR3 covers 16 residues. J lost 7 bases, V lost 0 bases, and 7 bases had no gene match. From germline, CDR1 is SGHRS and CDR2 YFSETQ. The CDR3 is CASSLEKAGGQNEQFF. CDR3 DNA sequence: TGCGCCAGCAGCTTGGAAAAAGCGGGGGGGCAAAATGAGCAGTTCTTC. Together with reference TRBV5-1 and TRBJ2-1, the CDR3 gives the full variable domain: KAGVTQTPRYLIKTRGQQVTLSCSPISGHRSVSWYQQTPGQGLQFLFEYFSETQRNKGNFPGRFSGRQFSNSRSEMNVSTLELGDSALYLCASSLEKAGGQNEQFFGPGTRLTVL.

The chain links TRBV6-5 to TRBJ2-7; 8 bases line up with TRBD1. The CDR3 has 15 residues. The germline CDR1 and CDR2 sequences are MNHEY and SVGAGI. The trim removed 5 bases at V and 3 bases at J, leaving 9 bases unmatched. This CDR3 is CASSPRDRINYEQYF. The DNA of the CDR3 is TGTGCCAGCAGTCCCCGGGACAGGATTAACTACGAGCAGTACTTC.

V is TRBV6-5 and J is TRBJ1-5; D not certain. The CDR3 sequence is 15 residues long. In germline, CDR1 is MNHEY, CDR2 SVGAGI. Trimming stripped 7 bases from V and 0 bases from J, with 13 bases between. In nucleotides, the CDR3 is TGTGCCAGCAAATATTCAGGAGATAGCAATCAGCCCCAGCATTTT. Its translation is CASKYSGDSNQPQHF.

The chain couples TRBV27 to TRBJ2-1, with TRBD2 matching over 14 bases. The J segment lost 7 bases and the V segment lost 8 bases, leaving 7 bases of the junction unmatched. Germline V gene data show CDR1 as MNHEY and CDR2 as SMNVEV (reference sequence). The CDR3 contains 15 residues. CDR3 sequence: CASSPRTSGGNEQFF. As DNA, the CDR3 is TGTGCCAGCTCGCCCCGGACTAGCGGGGGGAATGAGCAGTTCTTC.

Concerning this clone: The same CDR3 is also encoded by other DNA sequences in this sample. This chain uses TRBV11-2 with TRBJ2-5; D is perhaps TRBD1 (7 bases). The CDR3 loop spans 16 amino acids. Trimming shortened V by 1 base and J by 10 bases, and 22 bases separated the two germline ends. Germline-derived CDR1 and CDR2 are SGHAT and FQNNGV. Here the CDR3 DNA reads TGTGCCAGCAGCTTAGGGACGGCAGGGGGGCGGGGAGACCAGTACTTC. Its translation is CASSLGTAGGRGDQYF.

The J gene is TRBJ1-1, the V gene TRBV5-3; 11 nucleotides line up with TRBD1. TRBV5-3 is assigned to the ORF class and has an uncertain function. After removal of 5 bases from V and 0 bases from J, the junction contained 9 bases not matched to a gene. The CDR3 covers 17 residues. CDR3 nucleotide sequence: TGTGCCAGAAGGGACAGGGGGCGCACATCAATGAACACTGAAGCTTTCTTT. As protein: CARRDRGRTSMNTEAFF.

The CDR3 sequence: CASSQERQRAYGYTF. DNA for the CDR3: TGTGCCAGCAGCCAAGAGAGGCAGCGGGCCTATGGCTACACCTTC. This sequence joins TRBV4-2 and TRBJ1-2; D uncertain. CDR1 LGHNA and CDR2 YNFKEQ come from the germline V gene. V was cut by 0 bases and J by 4 bases, with 12 bases left in between. There are 15 residues in the CDR3.

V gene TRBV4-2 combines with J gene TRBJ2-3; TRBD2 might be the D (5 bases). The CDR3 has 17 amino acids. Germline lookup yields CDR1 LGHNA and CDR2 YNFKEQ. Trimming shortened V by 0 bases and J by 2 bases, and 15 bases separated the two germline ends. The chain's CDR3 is CASSQEEVRTSTDTQYF. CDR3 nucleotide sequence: TGTGCCAGCAGCCAAGAGGAGGTCCGAACCTCCACAGATACGCAGTATTTT.

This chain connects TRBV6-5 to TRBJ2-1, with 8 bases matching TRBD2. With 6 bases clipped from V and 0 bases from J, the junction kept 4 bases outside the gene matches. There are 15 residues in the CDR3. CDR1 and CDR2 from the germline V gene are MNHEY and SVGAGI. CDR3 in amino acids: CASRRSGSSYNEQFF. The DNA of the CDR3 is TGTGCCAGCAGGAGAAGCGGGAGCTCCTACAATGAGCAGTTCTTC.

In DNA form, the CDR3 reads TGTGCCAGCAGCTTATTACCGCGGGATGAGCAGTTCTTC. Translating gives CASSLLPRDEQFF. The gene calls are TRBV7-3 and TRBJ2-1, with D perhaps TRBD2 (5 bases). Trimming took off 2 bases at V and 8 bases at J, with 10 bases between the two ends. The CDR3 covers 13 residues. Germline CDR1 reads SGHTA; CDR2 reads FQGTGA.

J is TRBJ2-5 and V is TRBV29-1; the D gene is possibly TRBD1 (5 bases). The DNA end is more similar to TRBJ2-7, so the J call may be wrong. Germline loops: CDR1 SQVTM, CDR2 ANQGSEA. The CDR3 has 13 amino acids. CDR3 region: CSVESGASIEQYF. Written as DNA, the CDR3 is TGCAGCGTTGAAAGTGGGGCCTCCATCGAGCAGTACTTC.

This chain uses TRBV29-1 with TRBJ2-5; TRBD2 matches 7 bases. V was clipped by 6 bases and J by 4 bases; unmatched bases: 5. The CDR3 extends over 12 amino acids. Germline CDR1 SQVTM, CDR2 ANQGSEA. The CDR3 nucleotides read TGCAGCGTAGGGAGGGGTGGAGAGACCCAGTACTTC. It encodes CSVGRGGETQYF.

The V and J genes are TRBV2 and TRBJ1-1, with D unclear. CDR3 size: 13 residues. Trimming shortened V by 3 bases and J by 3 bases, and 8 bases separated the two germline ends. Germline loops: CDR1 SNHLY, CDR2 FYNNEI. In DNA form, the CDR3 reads TGTGCCAGCAGTGAGCCCCCTCACACTGAAGCTTTCTTT. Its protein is CASSEPPHTEAFF.

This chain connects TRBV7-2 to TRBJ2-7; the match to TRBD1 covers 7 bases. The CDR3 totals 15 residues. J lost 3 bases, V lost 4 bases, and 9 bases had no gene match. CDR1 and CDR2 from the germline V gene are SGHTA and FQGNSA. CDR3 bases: TGTGCCAGCAGCTCACCCGGGACAGAGAACTACGAGCAGTACTTC. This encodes CASSSPGTENYEQYF. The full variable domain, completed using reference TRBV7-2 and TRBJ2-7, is GAGVSQSPSNKVTEKGKDVELRCDPISGHTALYWYRQSLGQGLEFLIYFQGNSAPDKSGLPSDRFSAERTGGSVSTLTIQRTQQEDSAVYLCASSSPGTENYEQYFGPGTRLTVT.

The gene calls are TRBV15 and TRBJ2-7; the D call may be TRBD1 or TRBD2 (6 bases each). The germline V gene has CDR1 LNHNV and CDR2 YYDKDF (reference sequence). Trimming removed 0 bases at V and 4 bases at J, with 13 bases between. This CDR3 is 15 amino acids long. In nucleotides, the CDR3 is TGTGCCACCAGCAGAGAGGCCAGGGGAGGATACGAGCAGTACTTC. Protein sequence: CATSREARGGYEQYF.

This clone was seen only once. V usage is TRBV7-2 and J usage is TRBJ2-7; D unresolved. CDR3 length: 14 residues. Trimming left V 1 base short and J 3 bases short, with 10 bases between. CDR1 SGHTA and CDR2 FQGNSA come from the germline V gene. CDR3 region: CASSLGPSYYEQYF. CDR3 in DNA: TGTGCCAGCAGCTTAGGACCCAGCTACTACGAGCAGTACTTC. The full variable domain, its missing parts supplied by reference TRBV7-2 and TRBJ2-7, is GAGVSQSPSNKVTEKGKDVELRCDPISGHTALYWYRQSLGQGLEFLIYFQGNSAPDKSGLPSDRFSAERTGGSVSTLTIQRTQQEDSAVYLCASSLGPSYYEQYFGPGTRLTVT.

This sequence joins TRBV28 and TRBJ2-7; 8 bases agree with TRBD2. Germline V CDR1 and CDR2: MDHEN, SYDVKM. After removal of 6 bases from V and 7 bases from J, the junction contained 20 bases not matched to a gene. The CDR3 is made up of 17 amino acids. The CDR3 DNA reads TGTGCCAGCAGCCTCCCGGAGCGGGAGTGGACTTTACGGGAGCAGTACTTC. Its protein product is CASSLPEREWTLREQYF.

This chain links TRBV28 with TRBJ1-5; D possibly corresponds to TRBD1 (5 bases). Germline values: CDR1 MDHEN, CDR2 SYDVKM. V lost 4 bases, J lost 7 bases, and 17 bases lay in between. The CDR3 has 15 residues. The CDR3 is CASSSSGIRGQPQHF. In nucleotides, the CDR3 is TGTGCCAGCAGTTCCTCAGGGATCCGAGGGCAGCCCCAGCATTTT. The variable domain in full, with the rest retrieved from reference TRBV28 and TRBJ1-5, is DVKVTQSSRYLVKRTGEKVFLECVQDMDHENMFWYRQDPGLGLRLIYFSYDVKMKEKGDIPEGYSVSREKKERFSLILESASTNQTSMYLCASSSSGIRGQPQHFGDGTRLSIL.

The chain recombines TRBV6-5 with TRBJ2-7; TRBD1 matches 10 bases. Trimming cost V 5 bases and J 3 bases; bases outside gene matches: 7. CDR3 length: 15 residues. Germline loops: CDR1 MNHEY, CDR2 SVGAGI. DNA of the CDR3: TGTGCCAGCAGTAGAAGACAGGGGGCGAACTACGAGCAGTACTTC. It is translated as CASSRRQGANYEQYF.

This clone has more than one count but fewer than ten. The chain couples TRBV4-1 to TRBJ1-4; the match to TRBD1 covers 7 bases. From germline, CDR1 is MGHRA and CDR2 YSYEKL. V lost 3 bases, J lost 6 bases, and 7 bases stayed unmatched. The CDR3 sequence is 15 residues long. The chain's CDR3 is CASSQTGTEYEKLFF. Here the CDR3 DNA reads TGCGCCAGCAGCCAGACCGGGACAGAGTATGAAAAACTGTTTTTT.

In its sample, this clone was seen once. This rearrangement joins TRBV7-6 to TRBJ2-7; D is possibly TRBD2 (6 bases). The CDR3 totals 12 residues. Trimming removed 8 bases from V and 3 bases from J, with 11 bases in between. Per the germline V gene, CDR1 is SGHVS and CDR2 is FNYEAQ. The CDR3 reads CASSGLSYEQYF. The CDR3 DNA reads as TGTGCCAGCTCGGGACTGAGCTACGAGCAGTACTTC.

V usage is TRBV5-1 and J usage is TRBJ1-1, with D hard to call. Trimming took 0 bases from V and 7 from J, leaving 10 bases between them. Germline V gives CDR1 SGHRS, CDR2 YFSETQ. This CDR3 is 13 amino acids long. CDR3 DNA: TGCGCCAGCAGCTTGGATCCGGAATATGAAGCTTTCTTT. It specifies CASSLDPEYEAFF. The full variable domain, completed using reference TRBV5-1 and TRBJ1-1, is KAGVTQTPRYLIKTRGQQVTLSCSPISGHRSVSWYQQTPGQGLQFLFEYFSETQRNKGNFPGRFSGRQFSNSRSEMNVSTLELGDSALYLCASSLDPEYEAFFGQGTRLTVV.

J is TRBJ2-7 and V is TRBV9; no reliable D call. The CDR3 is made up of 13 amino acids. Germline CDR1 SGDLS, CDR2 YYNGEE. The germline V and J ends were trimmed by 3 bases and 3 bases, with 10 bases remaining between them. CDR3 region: CASSGTDNYEQYF. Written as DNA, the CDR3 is TGTGCCAGCAGCGGAACAGACAACTACGAGCAGTACTTC.